This T cell receptor beta chain was obtained from a study of T cell clonotyping in hematopoietic cell transplantation. Measured with immunoSEQ multiplex PCR; TCRdb has only the in-frame clones, and not every one. The table includes roughly 14,000 clones, 86% detected once. Trimming took off 4 bases at V and 7 bases at J, with 16 bases between the two ends. The CDR3 is 14 residues long. CDR1 is LNHDA and CDR2 is SQIVND in the germline V gene (reference sequence). Samples: about 28 days before transplant, then days 30, 100 and 180 after. The source of this sequence is a male patient aged 45-60 years who had an allogeneic stem cell transplant from an unrelated donor, so T cells may come from the graft donor. Some clones in this sample may be carry-over from other donors' samples. V and J are TRBV19 and TRBJ1-1; D is perhaps TRBD1 (6 bases). Specimen: PBMCs, collected 100 days after allogeneic stem cell transplant. The CDR3 spells CASSTVLQGGEAFF. In DNA, the CDR3 is TGTGCCAGTAGTACCGTCCTACAGGGAGGTGAAGCTTTCTTT.